Following are 5 T cell receptor beta chains from one sample sequenced in a study of T cell responses to AZD1222 COVID-19 vaccine. Measured with immunoSEQ multiplex PCR; TCRdb has only the in-frame clones, and not every one. The repertoire holds 150,000 to 190,000 clones, around nine tenths seen once, with 5.5% to 8.5% in the top ten. Sequenced material: peripheral blood, taken after recovery from COVID-19. Receptor source: an adult who had recovered from COVID-19.

This chain links TRBV20-1 with TRBJ2-7; maybe TRBD2 (6 bases). Trimming took 2 bases from V and 5 from J, leaving 7 bases between them. The CDR3 consists of 11 residues. Germline V gene data show CDR1 as DFQATT and CDR2 as SNEGSKA (reference sequence). The CDR3, as DNA: TGCAGTGCTAGAAGGAGGGACGAGCAGTACTTC. This translates into CSARRRDEQYF.

A word on this clone: One end of the junction does not line up with germline, which may come from a read error. The rearrangement links TRBV11-2 to TRBJ1-6; possibly TRBD1 for D (5 bases). This CDR3 has 15 residues. Germline V gene sequence: CDR1 SGHAT, CDR2 FQNNGV. CDR3 bases: TGTGCCAGCAGCCTAGAGGCAGGGAGTAATTCACCCCTCCACTTT. Its protein is CASSLEAGSNSPLHF.

V usage is TRBV7-9 and J usage is TRBJ1-3, with 8 bases matching TRBD1. CDR3 length: 16 amino acids. Per germline, CDR1 SEHNR and CDR2 FQNEAQ (reference sequence). V lost 5 bases to trimming and J lost 2 bases; unmatched junction nucleotides: 8. CDR3 in amino acids: CASSHTQGAAGNTIYF. CDR3 nucleotide sequence: TGTGCCAGCAGCCACACGCAGGGGGCGGCTGGAAACACCATATATTTT.

The gene calls are TRBV5-1 and TRBJ2-3; 11 bases are shared with TRBD2. Germline CDR1 and CDR2: SGHRS and YFSETQ. The V segment lost 0 bases and the J segment 6 bases; nucleotides outside the gene matches: 3. This CDR3 spans 15 amino acids. The CDR3 sequence: CASSLEASGRDTQYF. The DNA for the CDR3 is TGCGCCAGCAGCTTGGAGGCTAGCGGGAGGGATACGCAGTATTTT.

The genes are TRBV6-1 and TRBJ2-4, with 7 positions matching TRBD1. Germline V CDR1 and CDR2: MNHNS, SASEGT. With 2 bases clipped from V and 7 bases from J, the junction kept 8 bases outside the gene matches. This CDR3 is built from 15 residues. The DNA of the CDR3 is TGTGCCAGCAGTGAAACCCCAGGGGGACGGAACATTCAGTACTTC. Protein: CASSETPGGRNIQYF.